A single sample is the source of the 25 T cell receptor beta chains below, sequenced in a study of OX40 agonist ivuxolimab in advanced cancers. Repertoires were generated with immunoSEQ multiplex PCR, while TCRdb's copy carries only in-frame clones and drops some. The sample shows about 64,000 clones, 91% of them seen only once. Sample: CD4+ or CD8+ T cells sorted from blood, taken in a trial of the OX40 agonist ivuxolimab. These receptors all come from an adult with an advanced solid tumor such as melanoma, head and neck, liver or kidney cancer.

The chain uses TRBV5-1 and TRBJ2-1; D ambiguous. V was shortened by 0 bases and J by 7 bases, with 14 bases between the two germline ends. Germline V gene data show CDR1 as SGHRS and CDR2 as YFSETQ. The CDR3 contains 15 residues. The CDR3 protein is CASSLAWVAGNEQFF. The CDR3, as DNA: TGCGCCAGCAGCTTGGCCTGGGTTGCCGGGAATGAGCAGTTCTTC.

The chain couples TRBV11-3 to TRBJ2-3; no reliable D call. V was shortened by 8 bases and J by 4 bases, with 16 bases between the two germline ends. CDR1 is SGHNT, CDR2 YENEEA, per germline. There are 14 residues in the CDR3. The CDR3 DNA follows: TGTGCCAGCGGCTCGTCCGGACGGCCAGATACGCAGTATTTT. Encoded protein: CASGSSGRPDTQYF. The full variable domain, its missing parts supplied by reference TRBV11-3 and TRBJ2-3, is EAGVVQSPRYKIIEKKQPVAFWCNPISGHNTLYWYLQNLGQGPELLIRYENEEAVDDSQLPKDRFSAERLKGVDSTLKIQPAELGDSAVYLCASGSSGRPDTQYFGPGTRLTVL.

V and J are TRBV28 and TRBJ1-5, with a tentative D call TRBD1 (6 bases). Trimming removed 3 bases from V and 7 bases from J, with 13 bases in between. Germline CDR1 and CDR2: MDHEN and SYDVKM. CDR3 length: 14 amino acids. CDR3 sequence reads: CASSFSVGAQPQHF. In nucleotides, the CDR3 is TGTGCCAGCAGTTTTTCGGTGGGGGCCCAGCCCCAGCATTTT. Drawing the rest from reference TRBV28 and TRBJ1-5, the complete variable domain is DVKVTQSSRYLVKRTGEKVFLECVQDMDHENMFWYRQDPGLGLRLIYFSYDVKMKEKGDIPEGYSVSREKKERFSLILESASTNQTSMYLCASSFSVGAQPQHFGDGTRLSIL.

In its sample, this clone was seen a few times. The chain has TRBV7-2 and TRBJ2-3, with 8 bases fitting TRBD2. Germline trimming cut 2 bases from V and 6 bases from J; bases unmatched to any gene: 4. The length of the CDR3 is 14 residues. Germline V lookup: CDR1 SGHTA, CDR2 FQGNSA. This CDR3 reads CASSLSGGVDTQYF. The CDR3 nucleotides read TGTGCCAGCAGCTTATCCGGGGGGGTGGATACGCAGTATTTT. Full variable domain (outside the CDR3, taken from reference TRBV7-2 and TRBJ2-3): GAGVSQSPSNKVTEKGKDVELRCDPISGHTALYWYRQSLGQGLEFLIYFQGNSAPDKSGLPSDRFSAERTGGSVSTLTIQRTQQEDSAVYLCASSLSGGVDTQYFGPGTRLTVL.

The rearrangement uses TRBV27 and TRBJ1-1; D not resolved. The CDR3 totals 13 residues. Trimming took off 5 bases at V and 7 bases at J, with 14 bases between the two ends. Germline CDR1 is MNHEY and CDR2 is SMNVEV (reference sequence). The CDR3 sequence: CASSLGRRGEAFF. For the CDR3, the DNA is TGTGCCAGCAGTCTTGGGCGTCGGGGTGAAGCTTTCTTT.

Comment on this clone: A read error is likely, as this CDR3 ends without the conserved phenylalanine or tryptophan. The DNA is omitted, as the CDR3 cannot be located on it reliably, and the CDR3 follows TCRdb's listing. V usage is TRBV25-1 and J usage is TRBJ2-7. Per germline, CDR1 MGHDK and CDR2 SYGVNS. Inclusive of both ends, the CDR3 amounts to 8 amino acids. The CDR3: CASSDSRL.

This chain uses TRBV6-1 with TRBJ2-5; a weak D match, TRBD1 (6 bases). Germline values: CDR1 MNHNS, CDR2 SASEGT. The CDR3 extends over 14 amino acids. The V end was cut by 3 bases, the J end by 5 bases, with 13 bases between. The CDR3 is CASSDGQLWETQYF. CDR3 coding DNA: TGTGCCAGCAGTGACGGACAGTTATGGGAGACCCAGTACTTC.

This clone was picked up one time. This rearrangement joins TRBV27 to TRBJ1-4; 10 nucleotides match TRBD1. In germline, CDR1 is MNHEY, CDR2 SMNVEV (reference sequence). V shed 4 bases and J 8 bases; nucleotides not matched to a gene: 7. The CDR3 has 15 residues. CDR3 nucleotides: TGTGCCAGCAGTTCGCGGGACAGGGGATACGAAAAACTGTTTTTT. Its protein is CASSSRDRGYEKLFF.

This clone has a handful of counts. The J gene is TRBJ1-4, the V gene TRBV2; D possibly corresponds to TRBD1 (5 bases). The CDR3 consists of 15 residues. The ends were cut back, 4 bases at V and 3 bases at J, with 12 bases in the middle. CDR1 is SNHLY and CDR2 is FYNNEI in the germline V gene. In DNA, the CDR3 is TGTGCCAGCAGTGCGTTCGGGGGTTCTAATGAAAAACTGTTTTTT. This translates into CASSAFGGSNEKLFF.

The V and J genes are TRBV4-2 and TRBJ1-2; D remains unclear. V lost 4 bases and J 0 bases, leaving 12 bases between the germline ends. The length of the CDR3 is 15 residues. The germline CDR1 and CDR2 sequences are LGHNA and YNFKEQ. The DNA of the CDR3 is TGTGCCAGCAGCCCCTCAGCGGCAACTAACTATGGCTACACCTTC. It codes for CASSPSAATNYGYTF.

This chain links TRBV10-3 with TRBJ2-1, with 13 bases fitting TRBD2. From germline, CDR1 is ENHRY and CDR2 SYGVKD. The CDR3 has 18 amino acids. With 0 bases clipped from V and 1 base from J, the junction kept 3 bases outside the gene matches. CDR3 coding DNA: TGTGCCATCAGTGAGTCAGGACTAGCGGGAGTGTCCTACAATGAGCAGTTCTTC. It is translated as CAISESGLAGVSYNEQFF.

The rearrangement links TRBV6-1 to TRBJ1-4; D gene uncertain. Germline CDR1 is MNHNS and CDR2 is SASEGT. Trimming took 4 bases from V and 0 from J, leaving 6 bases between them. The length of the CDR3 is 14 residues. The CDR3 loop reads CASSVEATNEKLFF. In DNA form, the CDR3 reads TGTGCCAGCAGTGTAGAGGCAACTAATGAAAAACTGTTTTTT.

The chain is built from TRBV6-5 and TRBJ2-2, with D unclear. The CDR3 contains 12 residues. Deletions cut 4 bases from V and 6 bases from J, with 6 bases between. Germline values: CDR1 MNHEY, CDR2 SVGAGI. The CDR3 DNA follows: TGTGCCAGCAGTTTCAACGCCGGGGAGCTGTTTTTT. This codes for CASSFNAGELFF.

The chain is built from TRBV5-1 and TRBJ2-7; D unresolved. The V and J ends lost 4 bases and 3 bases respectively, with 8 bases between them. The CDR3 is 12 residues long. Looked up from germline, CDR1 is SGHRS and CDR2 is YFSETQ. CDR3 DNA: TGCGCCAGCAGCGCGGACGGCTACGAGCAGTACTTC. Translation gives CASSADGYEQYF.

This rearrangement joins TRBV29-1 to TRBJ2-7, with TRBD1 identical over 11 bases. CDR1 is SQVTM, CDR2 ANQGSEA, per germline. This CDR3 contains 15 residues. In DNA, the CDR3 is TGCAGTGTACAATATTCCGGGACAGGGGGTCGCGAGCAGTACTTC. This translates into CSVQYSGTGGREQYF.

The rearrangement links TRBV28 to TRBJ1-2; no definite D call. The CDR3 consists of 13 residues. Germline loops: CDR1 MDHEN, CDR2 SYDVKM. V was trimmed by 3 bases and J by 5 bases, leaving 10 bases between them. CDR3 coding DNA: TGTGCCAGCAGTTTGGACGCGAAATATGGCTACACCTTC. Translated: CASSLDAKYGYTF.

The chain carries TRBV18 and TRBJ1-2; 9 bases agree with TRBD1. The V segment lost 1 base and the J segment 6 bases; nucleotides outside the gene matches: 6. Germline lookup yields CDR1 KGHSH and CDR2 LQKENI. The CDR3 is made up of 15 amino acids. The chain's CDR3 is CASSPRTGEGDGYTF. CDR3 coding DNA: TGTGCCAGCTCACCACGGACAGGGGAGGGAGATGGCTACACCTTC.

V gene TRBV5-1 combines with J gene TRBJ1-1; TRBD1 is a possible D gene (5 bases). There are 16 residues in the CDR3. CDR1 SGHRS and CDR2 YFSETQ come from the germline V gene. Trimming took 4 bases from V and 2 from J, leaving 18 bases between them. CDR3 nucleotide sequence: TGCGCCAGCAGCCTCCATGGGGGGGAACTAAACACTGAAGCTTTCTTT. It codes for CASSLHGGELNTEAFF.

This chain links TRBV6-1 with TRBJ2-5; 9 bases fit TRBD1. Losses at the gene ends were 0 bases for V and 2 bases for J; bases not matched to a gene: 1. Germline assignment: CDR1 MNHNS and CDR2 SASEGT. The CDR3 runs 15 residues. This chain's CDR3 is CASSEAGTGQETQYF. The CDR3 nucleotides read TGTGCCAGCAGTGAAGCTGGGACAGGGCAAGAGACCCAGTACTTC.

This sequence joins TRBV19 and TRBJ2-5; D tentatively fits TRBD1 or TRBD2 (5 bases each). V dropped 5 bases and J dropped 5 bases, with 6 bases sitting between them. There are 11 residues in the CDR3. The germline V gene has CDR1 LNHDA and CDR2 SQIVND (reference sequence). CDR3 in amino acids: CASSWGETQYF. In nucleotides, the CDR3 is TGTGCCAGTAGTTGGGGGGAGACCCAGTACTTC. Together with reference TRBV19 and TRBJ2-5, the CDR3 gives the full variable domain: DGGITQSPKYLFRKEGQNVTLSCEQNLNHDAMYWYRQDPGQGLRLIYYSQIVNDFQKGDIAEGYSVSREKKESFPLTVTSAQKNPTAFYLCASSWGETQYFGPGTRLLVL.

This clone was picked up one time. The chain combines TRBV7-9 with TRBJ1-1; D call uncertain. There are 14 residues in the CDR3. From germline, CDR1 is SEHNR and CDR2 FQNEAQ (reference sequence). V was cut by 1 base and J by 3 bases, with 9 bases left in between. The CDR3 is CASSLDGQYTEAFF. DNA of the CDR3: TGTGCCAGCAGCTTAGATGGGCAGTACACTGAAGCTTTCTTT.

CDR3 loop: CASSVAGSPSGEQFF. The DNA for the CDR3 is TGTGCCAGCAGCGTAGCGGGCAGCCCATCGGGTGAGCAGTTCTTC. This chain joins TRBV9 and TRBJ2-1; D uncertain. Germline CDR1 and CDR2: SGDLS and YYNGEE. Trimming pared 0 bases from V and 9 bases from J, leaving 16 bases between. This CDR3 contains 15 residues. The variable domain in full, with the rest retrieved from reference TRBV9 and TRBJ2-1, is DSGVTQTPKHLITATGQRVTLRCSPRSGDLSVYWYQQSLDQGLQFLIQYYNGEERAKGNILERFSAQQFPDLHSELNLSSLELGDSALYFCASSVAGSPSGEQFFGPGTRLTVL.

CDR3 sequence reads: CASSQVVVRGFGLAGGPPEQFF. The CDR3 DNA reads as TGCGCCAGCAGCCAAGTTGTTGTCAGGGGTTTTGGATTAGCGGGAGGGCCACCTGAGCAGTTCTTC. The chain carries TRBV4-1 and TRBJ2-1; 11 bases map to TRBD2. CDR1 is MGHRA and CDR2 is YSYEKL in the germline V gene. CDR3 length: 22 residues. V dropped 1 base and J dropped 9; count of bases not matched to a gene: 26.

CDR3 in DNA: TGTGCCACCGCCCTCCGGTACCAAGAGACCCAGTACTTC. As protein: CATALRYQETQYF. This chain uses TRBV15 with TRBJ2-5; D not certain. The CDR3 sequence is 13 residues long. CDR1 is LNHNV, CDR2 YYDKDF, per germline (reference sequence). V lost 8 bases and J lost 0, with 10 bases in between.

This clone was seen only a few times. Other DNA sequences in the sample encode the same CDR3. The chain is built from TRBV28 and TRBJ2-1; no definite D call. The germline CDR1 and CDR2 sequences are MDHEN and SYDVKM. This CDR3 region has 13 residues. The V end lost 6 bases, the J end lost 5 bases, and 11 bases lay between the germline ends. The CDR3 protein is CASRNVLNNEQFF. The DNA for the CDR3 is TGTGCCAGCAGGAACGTTTTAAACAATGAGCAGTTCTTC.